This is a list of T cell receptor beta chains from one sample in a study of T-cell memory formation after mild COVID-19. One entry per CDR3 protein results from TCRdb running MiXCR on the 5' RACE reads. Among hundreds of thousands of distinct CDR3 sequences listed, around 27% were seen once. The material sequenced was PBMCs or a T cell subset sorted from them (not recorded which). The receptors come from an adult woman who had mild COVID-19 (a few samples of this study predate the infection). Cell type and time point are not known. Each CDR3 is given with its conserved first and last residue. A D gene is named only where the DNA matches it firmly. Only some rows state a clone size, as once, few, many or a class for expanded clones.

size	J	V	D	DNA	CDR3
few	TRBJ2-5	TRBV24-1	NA	TGTGCCACCAGTGATTTAAAAGGGGTGGCAGAGACCCAGTACTTC	CATSDLKGVAETQYF
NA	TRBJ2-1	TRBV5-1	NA	TGCGCCAGCAGCTTAAGCAGACTAGACCTCAATGAGCAGTTCTTC	CASSLSRLDLNEQFF
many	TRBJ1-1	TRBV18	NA	TGTGCCAGCTCACCAAGGAGGGGGTACACTGAAGCTTTCTTT	CASSPRRGYTEAFF
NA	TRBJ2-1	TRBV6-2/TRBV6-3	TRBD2	TGTGCCAGCACAGCGGGGGGGCAAGGGGAGCAGTTCTTC	CASTAGGQGEQFF
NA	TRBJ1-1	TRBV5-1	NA	TGCGCCAGCCGAGGGATGGGACCTGAAGCTTTCTTT	CASRGMGPEAFF
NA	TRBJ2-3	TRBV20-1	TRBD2	TGCAGTGCTAGAGCTTGGCTAGCGGGGCCGGGAGATACGCAGTATTTT	CSARAWLAGPGDTQYF
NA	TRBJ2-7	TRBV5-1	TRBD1	TGCGCCAGCAGCTTGGTTAGGACAGGGAGTTACGAGCAGTACTTC	CASSLVRTGSYEQYF
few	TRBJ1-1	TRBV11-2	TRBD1	TGTGCCAGCAGCCCACGGACAGGGGGGTTAACTTTCTTT	CASSPRTGGLTFF
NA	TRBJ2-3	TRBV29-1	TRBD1	TGCAGCGTTGAAGAGGAGGCCGGGACAGGCACAGATACGCAGTATTTT	CSVEEEAGTGTDTQYF
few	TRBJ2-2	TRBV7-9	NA	TGTGCCAGCAGCTTAGCCACTAGTCCCGGGGAGCTGTTTTTT	CASSLATSPGELFF
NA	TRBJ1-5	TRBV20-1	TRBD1	TGCAGTGTCTTGCGACAGGGGGTAAGCAATCAGCCCCAGCATTTT	CSVLRQGVSNQPQHF
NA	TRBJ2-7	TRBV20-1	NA	TGCAGTGCTAGTACGGGGTACGAGCAGTACTTC	CSASTGYEQYF
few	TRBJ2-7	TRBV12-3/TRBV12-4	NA	TGTGCCAGCACTATCAGAGGCGAGCAGTACTTC	CASTIRGEQYF
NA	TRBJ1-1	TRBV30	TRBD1	TGTGCCTGGAGTACGGGACAGGGGAAGGTTGAAGCTTTCTTT	CAWSTGQGKVEAFF
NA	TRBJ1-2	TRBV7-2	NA	TGTGCCAGCAGCTTAGAGGGAATTTTAGGTGGCTACACCTTC	CASSLEGILGGYTF
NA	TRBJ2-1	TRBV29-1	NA	TGCAGCGTTGTAACGGGGGCCGACTACAATGAGCAGTTCTTC	CSVVTGADYNEQFF
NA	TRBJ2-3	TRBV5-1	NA	TGCGCCAGCAGCCCTAGGGACTCCCGAACAGATACGCAGTATTTT	CASSPRDSRTDTQYF
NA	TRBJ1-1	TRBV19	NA	TGTGCCAGTAGTAGGGGGATCCCCGGCACTGAAGCTTTCTTT	CASSRGIPGTEAFF
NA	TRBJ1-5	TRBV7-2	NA	TGTGCCAGCAGCTTAGGAGGGACTAGCAATCAGCCCCAGCATTTT	CASSLGGTSNQPQHF
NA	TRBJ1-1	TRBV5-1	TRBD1	TGCGCCAGCAGCGCAGTCACAGGGGCTGCCACTGAAGCTTTCTTT	CASSAVTGAATEAFF
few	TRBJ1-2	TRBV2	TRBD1	TGTGCCAGCAGCGTGGGACAGGATAACTATGGCTACACCTTC	CASSVGQDNYGYTF
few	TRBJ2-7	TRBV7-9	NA	TGTGCCAGTGGAGGTTGGGGGAGAGGATACGAGCAGTACTTC	CASGGWGRGYEQYF
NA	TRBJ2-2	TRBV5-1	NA	TGCGCCAGCAGCTTCGGCCCCTCACAGGGCACCGGGGAGCTGTTTTTT	CASSFGPSQGTGELFF
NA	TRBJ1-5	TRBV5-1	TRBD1	TGCGCCAGCAGCTTGAACCCCCGGGACAGCCATAGCAATCAGCCCCAGCATTTT	CASSLNPRDSHSNQPQHF
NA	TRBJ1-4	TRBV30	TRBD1	TGTGCCTGGAGTGTCCGGACAGGGGCGGGGGAAAAACTGTTTTTT	CAWSVRTGAGEKLFF
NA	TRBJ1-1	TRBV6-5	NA	TGTGCCAGCAGGGAATATTTGAACACTGAAGCTTTCTTT	CASREYLNTEAFF
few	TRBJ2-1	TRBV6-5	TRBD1	TGTGCCAGCAGTTCGGGACAGGCAGCCTACAATGAGCAGTTCTTC	CASSSGQAAYNEQFF
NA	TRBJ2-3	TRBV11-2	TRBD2	TGTGCCAGCAGCTTAGATTTAGTGGCGGGAGCGAGCACAGATACTCAGTATTTT	CASSLDLVAGASTDTQYF
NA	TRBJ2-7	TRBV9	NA	TGTGCCAGCAGCGGCGGGCAGGGTTCCTACGAGCAGTACTTC	CASSGGQGSYEQYF
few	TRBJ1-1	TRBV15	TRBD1	TGTGCCACCAGCAGAGGACAGGGGGAGGGTGACACTGAAGCTTTCTTT	CATSRGQGEGDTEAFF
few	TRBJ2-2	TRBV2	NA	TGTGCCAGCACCCGAGAAGCAGGGACGAACACCGGGGAGCTGTTTTTT	CASTREAGTNTGELFF
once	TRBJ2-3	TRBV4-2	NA	TGTGCCAGCAGCCAAGGAACTTCAGATACGCAGTATTTT	CASSQGTSDTQYF
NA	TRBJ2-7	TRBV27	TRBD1	TGTGCCAGCAGAGCCCGGACAGGAAGCTCCTACGAGCAGTACTTC	CASRARTGSSYEQYF
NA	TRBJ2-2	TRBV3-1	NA	TGTGCCAGCAGCCTCCGGGGCCTGAACACCGGGGAGCTGTTTTTT	CASSLRGLNTGELFF
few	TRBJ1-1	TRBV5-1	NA	TGCGCCAGCAGCGAGGACACCAAAAACACTGAAGCTTTCTTT	CASSEDTKNTEAFF
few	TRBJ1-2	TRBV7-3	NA	TGTGCCAGCAGCCTGGGGGCGGCGGATGGCTACACCTTC	CASSLGAADGYTF
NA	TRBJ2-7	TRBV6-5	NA	TGTGCCAGCAGTTACTCTTCCGGGACCCCCTACGAGCAGTACTTC	CASSYSSGTPYEQYF
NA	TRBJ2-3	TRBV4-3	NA	TGCGCCAGCAGCCAAGAGTTCGGGATATGGGATACGCAGTATTTT	CASSQEFGIWDTQYF
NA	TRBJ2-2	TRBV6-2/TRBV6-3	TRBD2	TGTGCCAGCAGTTACACACTAGCGGGGGGGCACGACACCGGGGAGCTGTTTTTT	CASSYTLAGGHDTGELFF
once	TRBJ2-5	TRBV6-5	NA	TGTGCCAGCAGTTACTTGAGCGGGGAGACCCAGTACTTC	CASSYLSGETQYF
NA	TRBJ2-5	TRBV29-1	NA	TGCAGCGTTGGACAGAGTTGGCAGACCCAGTACTTC	CSVGQSWQTQYF
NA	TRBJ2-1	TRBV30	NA	TGTGCCTGGACCAGAGTCAATGAGCAGTTCTTC	CAWTRVNEQFF
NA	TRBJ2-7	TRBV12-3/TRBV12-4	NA	TGTGCCAGCAGCCTAGGGCTCCTTCGGTACGAGCAGTACTTC	CASSLGLLRYEQYF
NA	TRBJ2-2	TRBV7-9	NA	TGTGCCAGCAGCTTAGAACGCCTCGGGGAGCTGTTTTTT	CASSLERLGELFF
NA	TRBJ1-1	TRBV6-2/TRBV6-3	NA	TGTGCCAGCAGTTACCGAGGAGATGGGAGCACTGAAGCTTTCTTT	CASSYRGDGSTEAFF
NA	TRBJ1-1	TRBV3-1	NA	TGTGCCAGCAGCCAAGAACATCGGGTAGCTTTCTTT	CASSQEHRVAFF
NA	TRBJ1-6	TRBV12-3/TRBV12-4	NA	TGTGCCAGCTCCCCAGGGGCCCTTTCACCCCTCCACTTT	CASSPGALSPLHF
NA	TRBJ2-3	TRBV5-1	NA	TGCGCCAGCAGGGAGGGCTCCCGAACAGATACGCAGTATTTT	CASREGSRTDTQYF